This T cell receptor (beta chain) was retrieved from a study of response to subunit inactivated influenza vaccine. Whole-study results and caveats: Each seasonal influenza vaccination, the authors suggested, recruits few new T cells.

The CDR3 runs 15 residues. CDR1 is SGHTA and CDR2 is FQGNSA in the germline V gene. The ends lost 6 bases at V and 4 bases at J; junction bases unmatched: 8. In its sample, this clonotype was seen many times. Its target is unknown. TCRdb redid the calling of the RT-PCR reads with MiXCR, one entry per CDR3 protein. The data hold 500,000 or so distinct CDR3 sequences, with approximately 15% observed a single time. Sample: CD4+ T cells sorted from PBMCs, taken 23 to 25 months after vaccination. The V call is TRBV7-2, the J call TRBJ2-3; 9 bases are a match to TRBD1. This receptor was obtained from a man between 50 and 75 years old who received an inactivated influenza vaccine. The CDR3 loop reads CASRPDRGWADTQYF. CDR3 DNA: TGTGCCAGCAGACCGGACAGGGGCTGGGCAGATACGCAGTATTTT. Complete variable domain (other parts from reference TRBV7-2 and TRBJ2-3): GAGVSQSPSNKVTEKGKDVELRCDPISGHTALYWYRQSLGQGLEFLIYFQGNSAPDKSGLPSDRFSAERTGGSVSTLTIQRTQQEDSAVYLCASRPDRGWADTQYFGPGTRLTVL.